One sample yielded the 30 T cell receptor beta chains listed below, sequenced in a study of tumor and adjacent non-tumor tissue in lung cancer. The library came from three nested PCR rounds adapted from ARM-PCR protocols. TCRdb ran MiXCR on the multiplex PCR reads and lists one entry per CDR3 protein. The table lists roughly 74,000 distinct CDR3 sequences, around 76% of them singletons, with 40% in the top ten. No cell sorting was done before RNA was extracted from the tissue. More than 3 cm separated this lung sample from the edge of the tumor. Sequencing was done on a sample of distant non-tumor lung tissue. The receptors here all came from a man aged 70-80 years with non-small cell lung cancer.

The rearrangement joins TRBV11-2 to TRBJ2-1, with a tentative D call TRBD2 (5 bases). Trimming took 5 bases from V and 8 from J, leaving 19 bases between them. The germline V gene has CDR1 SGHAT and CDR2 FQNNGV. The length of the CDR3 is 15 residues. The CDR3 DNA sequence: TGTGCCAGCAGCCTGAATAGGCTTCGGCGGGATGAGCAGTTCTTC. Translated, it gives CASSLNRLRRDEQFF.

The rearrangement joins TRBV11-3 to TRBJ1-6, with D uncertain. CDR1 is SGHNT and CDR2 is YENEEA in the germline V gene. Trimming pared 6 bases from V and 10 bases from J, leaving 22 bases between. The CDR3 has 16 amino acids. The CDR3 loop reads CASRSLPGKEGSPLHF. CDR3 coding DNA: TGTGCCAGCAGGTCCCTTCCGGGAAAGGAAGGATCACCCCTCCACTTT.

Comments on this clonotype: An end of the junction does not agree with germline; a read error may underlie this. The rearrangement joins TRBV5-5 to TRBJ2-5; D is possibly TRBD2 (5 bases). CDR1 and CDR2 (germline): SGHKS, YYEKEE (reference sequence). The CDR3 contains 13 residues. The CDR3 loop is CASSLVRPEAQNF. CDR3 nucleotide sequence: TGTGCCAGCAGCTTGGTCAGACCGGAGGCCCAGAACTTC.

Comments on this clonotype: The missing conserved phenylalanine or tryptophan at the end of this CDR3 makes a read error likely. The rearrangement uses TRBV29-1 and TRBJ2-5, with D possibly TRBD1 on 6 matching bases. CDR3 length: 13 residues. CDR1 is SQVTM, CDR2 ANQGSEA, per germline. The CDR3 spells CSMADRFQEAQYL. The CDR3 coding sequence is TGCAGTATGGCCGACAGGTTCCAAGAGGCCCAGTACTTG.

For this clonotype: Since the CDR3 does not end with the conserved phenylalanine or tryptophan, this likely comes from a read error. No DNA is shown, since the ends of the CDR3 on it are uncertain; the CDR3 is the one TCRdb lists. The chain combines TRBV21-1 with TRBJ1-1; the D call in the table, TRBD1, was not verified against the DNA. TRBV21-1 counts as a pseudogene. The CDR3 spans 15 amino acids, including both terminal residues. This chain's CDR3 is CASSKLSDRATEAFY.

Remarks on this clonotype: This CDR3 fails to terminate in the conserved phenylalanine or tryptophan, so it likely reflects a read error. J is TRBJ1-6 and V is TRBV10-2; D is unclear. Germline lookup yields CDR1 WSHSY and CDR2 SAAADI. The CDR3 has 16 amino acids. V lost 6 bases and J 5 bases, leaving 17 bases between the germline ends. The CDR3 reads CASSSQLDVNNSPLHI. The CDR3 coding sequence is TGCGCCAGCAGCTCACAATTGGACGTTAATAATTCACCCCTCCACATT.

CDR3 nucleotide sequence: TGTGCCAGCAGCTTCGCCAATTCAAGGAAAACTGAAACATTCTTT. As protein: CASSFANSRKTETFF. The J gene is TRBJ1-1, the V gene TRBV11-2; D is unclear. The germline V and J ends were trimmed by 3 bases and 14 bases, with 25 bases remaining between them. Per the germline V gene, CDR1 is SGHAT and CDR2 is FQNNGV. CDR3 length equals 15 residues.

Turning to this clonotype: Relative to the germline gene, one junction end is altered; a read error may explain this. The chain has TRBV11-3 and TRBJ2-3; D is unresolved. CDR1 is SGHNT and CDR2 is YENEEA in the germline V gene. The CDR3 is 15 residues long. CDR3 nucleotides: TGTGCCAGCACCCGTCAGGAAGTACGCACAGATACGCAATATTTT. It translates to CASTRQEVRTDTQYF.

On this clonotype itself: Because it lacks the conserved phenylalanine or tryptophan at the end, this CDR3 is likely a read error. The limits of the CDR3 on the DNA are not certain, so only TCRdb's listed CDR3 is given. The V gene is TRBV6-5, the J gene TRBJ1-1; the table's D call TRBD1 went unverified against the DNA. The CDR3 is 13 amino acids long, termini counted. Germline CDR1 and CDR2: MNHEY and SVGAGI. CDR3 residues: CTSKAGVNTETFY.

With regard to this clonotype: Likely a read error: the CDR3 ends without its conserved phenylalanine or tryptophan. This chain links TRBV25-1 with TRBJ2-7; the D is unclear. This CDR3 has 13 amino acids. Trimming pared 2 bases from V and 3 bases from J, leaving 8 bases between. Germline V gene data show CDR1 as MGHDK and CDR2 as SYGVNS. The CDR3 loop is CASSEIHDYEQYI. CDR3 coding DNA: TGTGCCAGCAGTGAAATCCACGACTACGAGCAGTACATC.

As to this clonotype: Sequence at one end of the junction differs from germline and may be a read error. The rearrangement uses TRBV4-2 and TRBJ2-2, with TRBD1 as a possible D gene (5 bases). The CDR3 is 16 residues long. Germline assignment: CDR1 LGHNA and CDR2 YNFKEQ. The CDR3 DNA reads as TGTGCCAGCAGCCAGGCGGACATGGGTGACACTGGGGAGCTGTTTTTT. Residues: CASSQADMGDTGELFF.

Concerning this clonotype: At one boundary the junction diverges from the germline segment, which might be a read error. The chain joins TRBV4-1 to TRBJ1-4; maybe TRBD1 (6 bases). Per the germline V gene, CDR1 is MGHRA and CDR2 is YSYEKL. The CDR3 extends over 19 amino acids. CDR3 region: CASSPRSAGELSNDEKLSF. The CDR3 DNA reads TGCGCCAGCAGCCCCCGGTCGGCAGGGGAACTTTCAAATGATGAAAAACTGTCTTTT.

Comments on this clonotype: Mismatch with germline at one junction end may stem from a read error. The chain employs TRBV6-6 and TRBJ1-5, with a tentative D call TRBD1 (5 bases). The CDR3 runs to 13 residues. Germline V gene data show CDR1 as MNHNY and CDR2 as SVGAGI (reference sequence). The CDR3 DNA follows: TGTGTCAGCAGCCAGACAGAAAACCAGCCCCCGCATTTT. Amino acids: CVSSQTENQPPHF.

The chain has TRBV20-1 and TRBJ1-5; no definite D call. CDR1 and CDR2 (germline): DFQATT, SNEGSKA (reference sequence). The CDR3 is made up of 14 amino acids. Trimming left V 6 bases short and J 7 bases short, with 19 bases between. The CDR3 nucleotides are TGCAGTGCAAATGGCCCGGGAGCAGGACAGCCCCAGCATTTT. It translates to CSANGPGAGQPQHF.

This clonotype was seen more than once but under ten times. A much larger clone lies a single base off, so this may be a read error. The rearrangement uses TRBV29-1 and TRBJ1-1; 8 bases are a match to TRBD1. CDR1 is SQVTM, CDR2 ANQGSEA, per germline. CDR3 length: 15 amino acids. Trimming removed 0 bases from V and 5 bases from J; junction bases left unmatched: 8. As DNA, the CDR3 is TGCAGCGTTGAAGAACTGGACAGGGAAAGAACTGAAGCTTTCTTT. It yields the protein CSVEELDRERTEAFF.

As to this clonotype: A junction boundary mismatches the germline segment, possibly from a read error. The CDR3 DNA reads as TGTGCCAGCAGCGGGAAGGGAATTGGTACCACTGAAACTTTCTTT. This encodes CASSGKGIGTTETFF. V gene TRBV28 combines with J gene TRBJ1-1; D not resolved. The CDR3 is 15 residues long. In germline, CDR1 is MDHEN, CDR2 SYDVKM.

About this clonotype itself: A much larger clone is a single base away; this may be a read error. The V call is TRBV28, the J call TRBJ2-3; 10 positions agree with TRBD2. The ends lost 8 bases at V and 7 bases at J; junction bases unmatched: 12. CDR3 size: 15 residues. The germline CDR1 and CDR2 sequences are MDHEN and SYDVKM. As DNA, the CDR3 is TGTGCCAGCGGGGGACTAGCGCGGGCGGGAAATACGCAGTATTTT. Amino acids: CASGGLARAGNTQYF.

A remark on this clonotype: This CDR3 is missing its conserved last phenylalanine or tryptophan, likely due to a read error. CDR3 sequence: CSVGSSFYVQYL. CDR3 DNA: TGCAGCGTTGGTTCTAGCTTCTACGTGCAGTACTTA. V gene TRBV29-1 combines with J gene TRBJ2-7; TRBD2 is a possible D gene (5 bases). CDR3 length equals 12 residues. Germline V gives CDR1 SQVTM, CDR2 ANQGSEA.

The table lists this clonotype with many counts. At one end the junction does not follow the germline gene, possibly because of a read error. J is TRBJ2-1 and V is TRBV12-5, with TRBD2 matching 8 bases. The CDR3 loop spans 16 amino acids. Germline V lookup: CDR1 LGHNT, CDR2 FRNRAP. The CDR3 reads CTSGLVGTRHYNEQFF. The CDR3 DNA follows: TGTACTAGTGGTTTGGTAGGGACTAGGCACTACAATGAGCAGTTCTTC.

In the case of this clonotype: This could be a read error, since a much larger clone is one nucleotide away. The chain joins TRBV6-1 to TRBJ1-4; 11 nucleotides agree with TRBD1. Germline-derived CDR1 and CDR2 are MNHNS and SASEGT. CDR3 length: 14 amino acids. The V gene end was trimmed by 8 bases and the J gene end by 3 bases; junction bases not matched to a gene: 2. Written as DNA, the CDR3 is TGTGCCAGCTGGGACAGGGGGGCTAATGAAAAACTGTTTTTT. Translating gives CASWDRGANEKLFF.

In regard to this clonotype: The missing conserved phenylalanine or tryptophan at the end of this CDR3 makes a read error likely. Here the CDR3 reads CASSLVDSNQPQHC. DNA for the CDR3: TGCGCCAGCAGCCTGGTCGATTCCAATCAGCCCCAGCATTGT. V gene TRBV4-1 combines with J gene TRBJ1-5; D is undetermined. This CDR3 contains 14 residues. V was cut by 4 bases and J by 3 bases, with 10 bases left in between. Per the germline V gene, CDR1 is MGHRA and CDR2 is YSYEKL.

Comments on this clonotype: Given the absence of the conserved phenylalanine or tryptophan at the CDR3 end, a read error is likely. The chain has TRBV20-1 and TRBJ2-3, with D unclear. V dropped 6 bases and J dropped 5 bases, with 12 bases sitting between them. CDR3 length: 12 amino acids. Germline CDR1 and CDR2: DFQATT and SNEGSKA (reference sequence). CDR3 protein: CSAGLILDTQYS. For the CDR3, the DNA is TGCAGTGCCGGGTTAATACTAGATACGCAGTATTCT.

Comment on this clonotype: The junction shows a germline mismatch at one end, possibly a read error. The rearrangement uses TRBV11-2 and TRBJ1-1; a possible D gene is TRBD1 (6 bases). Germline V CDR1 and CDR2: SGHAT, FQNNGV. The CDR3 runs to 15 residues. CDR3 amino acids: CASSPPNLGGTETLF. In DNA, the CDR3 is TGTGCCAGCAGCCCCCCCAACCTTGGGGGCACTGAAACTCTCTTT.

The rearrangement joins TRBV29-1 to TRBJ2-5, with 7 bases that match TRBD2. The CDR3 runs 13 residues. V shed 4 bases, J shed 11 bases, and the junction held 13 bases outside the gene matches. Per germline, CDR1 SQVTM and CDR2 ANQGSEA. The CDR3, as DNA: TGCAGCGTTGGAGGCGGGAGAGGAGGGACTCAGTACTTC. This gives the protein CSVGGGRGGTQYF.

This clonotype was seen a few times. One base away lies a much larger clone, so this may be a sequencing read error. The chain employs TRBV4-1 and TRBJ1-4; tentative D call: TRBD1 (5 bases). This CDR3 region has 16 residues. Per the germline V gene, CDR1 is MGHRA and CDR2 is YSYEKL. Here the CDR3 DNA reads TGCGCCAACAGCCAAGTACGAGGGCAGGGTAGTGAAAAACTGTTTTTT. Translating gives CANSQVRGQGSEKLFF.

On this clonotype itself: The germline gene is not matched at one end of the junction; a read error may be the cause. The chain links TRBV12-3 or TRBV12-4 to TRBJ2-5; TRBD2 agrees at 8 bases. This CDR3 spans 15 amino acids. The CDR3 coding sequence is TGTGCTAGCAGCGGACAAGCGGGAGTGGTGGAGACCCAGTACTTC. Its translation is CASSGQAGVVETQYF.

The CDR3 DNA sequence: TGTGCCAGCAGTTACTTAATACATGGTTATGGCTACACCTTC. Amino acids: CASSYLIHGYGYTF. The J gene is TRBJ1-2, the V gene TRBV6-5; unclear D gene. The CDR3 has 14 amino acids. Germline V gives CDR1 MNHEY, CDR2 SVGAGI. The ends were cut back, 1 base at V and 5 bases at J, with 11 bases in the middle.

CDR3 sequence (DNA): TGCAGCGTTCTCCCCTATCAATACTCGAGAGAAGATGGCTACACCTTC. It codes for CSVLPYQYSREDGYTF. The chain links TRBV29-1 to TRBJ1-2; D remains unclear. The germline V gene encodes CDR1 SQVTM and CDR2 ANQGSEA. Trimming pared 5 bases from V and 6 bases from J, leaving 25 bases between. This CDR3 has 16 amino acids.

On this clonotype itself: One junction end does not reproduce the germline sequence, and a read error may be involved. The V gene is TRBV29-1, the J gene TRBJ2-1; D not certain. Germline V gene lookup returns CDR1 SQVTM and CDR2 ANQGSEA. This CDR3 is built from 14 residues. CDR3 residues: CNVVFETVDGEQFF. CDR3 sequence (DNA): TGCAACGTTGTCTTTGAGACGGTAGACGGTGAGCAGTTCTTC.

In the case of this clonotype: The junction departs from the called germline gene at one end, perhaps through a read error. The rearrangement joins TRBV11-3 to TRBJ2-1; D is possibly TRBD1 (6 bases). CDR1 SGHNT and CDR2 YENEEA come from the germline V gene. There are 16 residues in the CDR3. The CDR3 spells CASSLDPTGSRGEQFF. The CDR3 nucleotides are TGCGCCAGTAGCTTAGATCCCACGGGGAGCAGGGGTGAGCAGTTCTTC. Drawing the rest from reference TRBV11-3 and TRBJ2-1, the complete variable domain is EAGVVQSPRYKIIEKKQPVAFWCNPISGHNTLYWYLQNLGQGPELLIRYENEEAVDDSQLPKDRFSAERLKGVDSTLKIQPAELGDSAVYLCASSLDPTGSRGEQFFGPGTRLTVL.